This T cell receptor (beta chain) appears in the sequencing data of a study of identical twins. General study findings and limits: Partly confounded zero-insertion analyses could result from invariant MAIT and iNKT cells. Alpha sequences that were out-of-frame and twin-shared showed an excess of low generation probability.

The germline gives CDR1 SGHRS, CDR2 YFSETQ. This CDR3 contains 16 residues. Losses at the gene ends were 1 base for V and 5 bases for J; bases not matched to a gene: 7. Concerning this clonotype itself: Antigen: not known.

MiXCR, applied by TCRdb to the 5' RACE reads, yields one record per CDR3 protein. This sample has about 450,000 distinct CDR3 sequences, with roughly 18% found just once. The V gene is TRBV5-1, the J gene TRBJ2-1; 9 nucleotides match TRBD2. The sequenced sample consisted of naive T cells sorted from blood. The source is a man aged 50-59 years in good health. Here the CDR3 DNA reads TGCGCCAGCAGCTTGAGCGGACTAGCGACAAACAATGAGCAGTTCTTC. Amino acid sequence: CASSLSGLATNNEQFF.